This TCR beta chain was profiled in a study of T cell responses to AZD1222 COVID-19 vaccine. Overall study results and limits: Clonal diversity may have been underestimated in mostly white British donors. In the spike-specific TCR repertoire, nearly half reportedly target unmutated variant regions. Following two doses of AZD1222, Spike-specific TCR breadth and depth rose.

As concerns this clone: The antigen is undetermined.

This table comes from immunoSEQ multiplex PCR, and its TCRdb copy is limited to in-frame clones, with some not included. The data hold fewer than 130,000 clones, with 70% to 90% observed a single time. From germline, CDR1 is MDHEN and CDR2 SYDVKM. V lost 6 bases, J lost 4 bases, and 6 bases lay in between. CDR3 length equals 11 residues. Sequences were derived from peripheral blood, sampled 28 days after the second AZD1222 dose. The sequence derives from an adult who received the AZD1222 COVID-19 vaccine. The rearrangement uses TRBV28 and TRBJ1-2; no reliable D call. CDR3 coding DNA: TGTGCCAGCAGGACCGGCTATGGCTACACCTTC. Its protein is CASRTGYGYTF.